This record concerns one T cell receptor (beta chain) sequence. The sample is drawn from a study of control samples from healthy donors and cancer patients. Method: immunoSEQ multiplex PCR; TCRdb's copy keeps in-frame clones and lacks some. The table includes 60,000 to 95,000 clones, about 80% detected once. Sequencing was performed on blood. The receptor was isolated from a man in his fifties in good health.

CDR3: CASSVAGISYNEQFF. The DNA of the CDR3 is TGTGCCAGCAGCGTAGCGGGAATCTCCTACAATGAGCAGTTCTTC. The chain is built from TRBV9 and TRBJ2-1, with D possibly matching TRBD2 (5 bases). There are 15 residues in the CDR3. V shed 0 bases and J shed 0 bases, with 7 bases lying between them. Germline V gives CDR1 SGDLS, CDR2 YYNGEE.